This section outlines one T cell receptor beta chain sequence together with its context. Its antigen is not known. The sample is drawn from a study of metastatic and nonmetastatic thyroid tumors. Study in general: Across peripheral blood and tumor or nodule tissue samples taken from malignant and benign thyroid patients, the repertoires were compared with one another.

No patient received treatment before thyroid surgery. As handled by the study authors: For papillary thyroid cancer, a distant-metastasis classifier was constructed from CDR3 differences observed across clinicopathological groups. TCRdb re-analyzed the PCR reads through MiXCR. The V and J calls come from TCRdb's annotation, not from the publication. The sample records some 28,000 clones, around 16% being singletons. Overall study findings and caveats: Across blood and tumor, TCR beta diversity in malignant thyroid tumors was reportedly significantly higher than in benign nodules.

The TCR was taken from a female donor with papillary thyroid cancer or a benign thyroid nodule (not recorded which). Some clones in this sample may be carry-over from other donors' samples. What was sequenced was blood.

CDR3 sequence reads: CASSSRTGNYEQYF. The CDR3 nucleotides read TGTGCCAGCAGCTCAAGGACAGGGAACTACGAGCAGTACTTC. The chain has TRBV5-4 and TRBJ2-7; 8 bases align to TRBD1. Germline trimming cut 3 bases from V and 3 bases from J; bases unmatched to any gene: 5. Germline CDR1 is SGHNT and CDR2 is YYREEE (reference sequence). This CDR3 has 14 residues.